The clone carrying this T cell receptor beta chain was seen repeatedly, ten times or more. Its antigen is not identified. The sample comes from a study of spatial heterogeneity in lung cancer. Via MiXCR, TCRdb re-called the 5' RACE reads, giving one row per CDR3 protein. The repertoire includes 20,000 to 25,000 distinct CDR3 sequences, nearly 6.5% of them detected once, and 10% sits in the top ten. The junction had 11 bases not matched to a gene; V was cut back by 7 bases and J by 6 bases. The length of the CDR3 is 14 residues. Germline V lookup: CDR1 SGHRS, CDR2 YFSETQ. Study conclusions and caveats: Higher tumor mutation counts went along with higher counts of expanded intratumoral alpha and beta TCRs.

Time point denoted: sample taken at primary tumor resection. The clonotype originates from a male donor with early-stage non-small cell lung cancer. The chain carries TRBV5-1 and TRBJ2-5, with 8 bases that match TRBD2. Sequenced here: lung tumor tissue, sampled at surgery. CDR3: CASSLRLASKTQYF. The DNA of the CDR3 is TGCGCCAGCTCCCTTCGACTAGCGTCGAAGACCCAGTACTTC. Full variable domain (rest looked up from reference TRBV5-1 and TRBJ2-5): KAGVTQTPRYLIKTRGQQVTLSCSPISGHRSVSWYQQTPGQGLQFLFEYFSETQRNKGNFPGRFSGRQFSNSRSEMNVSTLELGDSALYLCASSLRLASKTQYFGPGTRLLVL.